Below are 21 T cell receptor beta chains sequenced from a single sample in a study of blood T cell repertoires in COVID-19. The protocol was immunoSEQ multiplex PCR, while the TCRdb copy is restricted to in-frame clones and leaves out a portion. The repertoire has 100,000 to 150,000 clones, roughly four fifths of them found once; the top ten carry about 17%. Material for sequencing was peripheral blood. These receptors originate from a man aged 25-45 years with COVID-19, enrolled during active disease.

This clone was found once. The chain carries TRBV7-8 and TRBJ2-7; D is uncertain. The CDR3 extends over 12 amino acids. Deletions cut 1 base from V and 3 bases from J, with 4 bases between. The germline V gene has CDR1 SGHVS and CDR2 FQNEAQ. CDR3 residues: CASSLGSYEQYF. For the CDR3, the DNA is TGTGCCAGCAGCTTAGGCAGCTACGAGCAGTACTTC.

The chain carries TRBV19 and TRBJ2-2, with D uncertain. Between the trimmed V and J ends, which lost 2 bases and 4 bases, there was a span of 11 bases. The CDR3 runs to 15 residues. Per germline, CDR1 LNHDA and CDR2 SQIVND (reference sequence). The CDR3 sequence is CASSISLATTGELFF. CDR3 DNA sequence: TGTGCCAGTAGTATAAGTTTAGCCACCACCGGGGAGCTGTTTTTT.

The chain employs TRBV5-4 and TRBJ2-1; 11 bases agree with TRBD1. Germline trimming cut 3 bases from V and 6 bases from J; bases unmatched to any gene: 8. Per germline, CDR1 SGHNT and CDR2 YYREEE (reference sequence). The CDR3 extends over 16 amino acids. DNA for the CDR3: TGTGCCAGCAGCTCGTTGGACAGGGGGCTAGGCAATGAGCAGTTCTTC. Its protein product is CASSSLDRGLGNEQFF.

The chain carries TRBV28 and TRBJ1-2; D is undetermined. In germline, CDR1 is MDHEN, CDR2 SYDVKM. The CDR3 extends over 13 amino acids. Deletions cut 5 bases from V and 8 bases from J, with 15 bases between. The CDR3 nucleotides read TGTGCCAGCAGTGGGCCTGCCAAAAGGGGCTACACCTTC. Translation gives CASSGPAKRGYTF.

The chain joins TRBV28 to TRBJ1-1; TRBD1 might be the D (5 bases). The V end was cut by 5 bases, the J end by 4 bases, with 17 bases between. The CDR3 has 15 residues. Per the germline V gene, CDR1 is MDHEN and CDR2 is SYDVKM. CDR3 amino acids: CASSAEGPLSTEAFF. The CDR3 coding sequence is TGTGCCAGCAGTGCGGAGGGGCCGCTGAGCACTGAAGCTTTCTTT.

V gene TRBV6-6 combines with J gene TRBJ2-2; 7 bases align to TRBD1. V lost 8 bases, J lost 2 bases, and 11 bases stayed unmatched. This CDR3 region has 16 residues. The germline V gene encodes CDR1 MNHNY and CDR2 SVGAGI (reference sequence). The CDR3 bases are TGTGCCAGCTCCTCCCCAGGGACAGTTAACACCGGGGAGCTGTTTTTT. This sequence encodes CASSSPGTVNTGELFF.

V is TRBV5-1 and J is TRBJ1-2, with 11 bases identical to TRBD1. Germline V lookup: CDR1 SGHRS, CDR2 YFSETQ. Trimming removed 4 bases from V and 6 bases from J; junction bases left unmatched: 8. This CDR3 has 15 residues. The CDR3 DNA reads as TGCGCCAGCAGCCCTAGGACAGGGGGCGATAATGGCTACACCTTC. Translated: CASSPRTGGDNGYTF.

CDR3 sequence reads: CASSFTQNTGELFF. The CDR3 DNA reads TGCGCCAGCAGCTTTACACAGAACACCGGGGAGCTGTTTTTT. The chain recombines TRBV5-1 with TRBJ2-2; D remains unclear. The CDR3 has 14 amino acids. With 2 bases removed from V and 1 base from J, the gap between germline ends came to 6 bases. Germline-derived CDR1 and CDR2 are SGHRS and YFSETQ.

The chain recombines TRBV9 with TRBJ2-5; 7 bases are a match to TRBD2. Germline lookup yields CDR1 SGDLS and CDR2 YYNGEE. This CDR3 comprises 15 residues. Trimming cost V 4 bases and J 2 bases; bases outside gene matches: 8. The CDR3 coding sequence is TGTGCCAGCAGCACGGGGGGTGGAGGACAAGAGACCCAGTACTTC. This translates into CASSTGGGGQETQYF.

The chain is built from TRBV19 and TRBJ2-4; the match to TRBD1 covers 9 bases. The CDR3 runs 16 residues. J was trimmed by 0 bases and V by 5 bases; bases with no gene match: 5. Germline lookup yields CDR1 LNHDA and CDR2 SQIVND (reference sequence). DNA for the CDR3: TGTGCCAGTAGTCCTTGGACAGGGGAAGCCAAAAACATTCAGTACTTC. Residues: CASSPWTGEAKNIQYF.

Regarding this clone: Compared with germline, one end of the junction differs, possibly owing to a read error. This chain joins TRBV5-4 and TRBJ2-1; tentatively, D is TRBD2 (7 bases). The CDR3 runs 16 residues. CDR1 and CDR2 from the germline V gene are SGHNT and YYREEE (reference sequence). CDR3 protein: CASSFLGGGAGNEQLF. As DNA, the CDR3 is TGTGCCAGCAGCTTCCTTGGAGGGGGGGCGGGGAATGAGCAGCTCTTC.

The chain carries TRBV19 and TRBJ1-1, with TRBD1 matching 9 bases. Unmatched junction bases numbered 3, after V lost 3 bases and J lost 1 base. CDR1 is LNHDA, CDR2 SQIVND, per germline (reference sequence). The length of the CDR3 is 15 residues. DNA of the CDR3: TGTGCCAGTAGTATTCCGACAGGGGGGAACACTGAAGCTTTCTTT. It specifies CASSIPTGGNTEAFF. The full variable domain, its missing parts supplied by reference TRBV19 and TRBJ1-1, is DGGITQSPKYLFRKEGQNVTLSCEQNLNHDAMYWYRQDPGQGLRLIYYSQIVNDFQKGDIAEGYSVSREKKESFPLTVTSAQKNPTAFYLCASSIPTGGNTEAFFGQGTRLTVV.

The chain recombines TRBV19 with TRBJ1-5; D not resolved. Germline lookup yields CDR1 LNHDA and CDR2 SQIVND (reference sequence). V was pared by 2 bases and J by 2 bases, with 13 bases between. This CDR3 has 16 residues. The CDR3 sequence: CASSILAGDGNQPQHF. The CDR3 region has the DNA TGTGCCAGTAGTATACTGGCCGGGGATGGCAATCAGCCCCAGCATTTT.

This chain connects TRBV14 to TRBJ1-3, with 9 bases aligning to TRBD1. CDR3 length equals 16 residues. The ends lost 4 bases at V and 3 bases at J; junction bases unmatched: 7. Germline V gives CDR1 SGHDN, CDR2 FVKESK. The DNA for the CDR3 is TGTGCCAGCAGCCCCCTTACAGGGGGCCTTGGAAACACCATATATTTT. Translation gives CASSPLTGGLGNTIYF.

The chain combines TRBV19 with TRBJ2-3; 8 bases line up with TRBD2. The CDR3 runs to 16 residues. Germline V CDR1 and CDR2: LNHDA, SQIVND (reference sequence). J lost 0 bases, V lost 5 bases, and 7 bases had no gene match. The chain's CDR3 is CASSRLLAESTDTQYF. CDR3 nucleotide sequence: TGTGCCAGTAGTCGCCTACTAGCGGAGAGCACAGATACGCAGTATTTT.

V gene TRBV7-2 combines with J gene TRBJ1-1; D not certain. This CDR3 contains 16 residues. V was clipped by 7 bases and J by 0 bases, with 18 bases between them. Per the germline V gene, CDR1 is SGHTA and CDR2 is FQGNSA. In DNA, the CDR3 is TGTGCCAGCATTGTGGACGGTGGGAGGATGAACACTGAAGCTTTCTTT. Translating it yields CASIVDGGRMNTEAFF.

The chain is built from TRBV7-9 and TRBJ1-4; 7 nucleotides line up with TRBD1. This CDR3 contains 18 residues. The germline V gene has CDR1 SEHNR and CDR2 FQNEAQ (reference sequence). V dropped 5 bases and J dropped 1; count of bases not matched to a gene: 13. The CDR3 protein is CASSDDRELYGTNEKLFF. The DNA for the CDR3 is TGTGCCAGCAGCGACGACAGGGAGTTATATGGAACTAATGAAAAACTGTTTTTT.

This clone appeared once. This sequence joins TRBV19 and TRBJ2-1; tentatively, D is TRBD1 (6 bases). The CDR3 contains 12 residues. The germline V and J ends were trimmed by 6 bases and 8 bases, with 11 bases remaining between them. The germline CDR1 and CDR2 sequences are LNHDA and SQIVND (reference sequence). This CDR3 reads CASRNRAHEQFF. In DNA form, the CDR3 reads TGTGCCAGTAGAAACAGGGCCCATGAGCAGTTCTTC.

This chain links TRBV5-1 with TRBJ1-1; maybe TRBD1 (6 bases). V was cut by 3 bases and J by 1 base, with 10 bases left in between. CDR3 size: 14 residues. Germline-derived CDR1 and CDR2 are SGHRS and YFSETQ. CDR3 nucleotide sequence: TGCGCCAGCAGCTCGGAGGACAGGAACACTGAAGCTTTCTTT. Protein: CASSSEDRNTEAFF.

The rearrangement joins TRBV7-2 to TRBJ2-3; no clear D. Trimming pared 1 base from V and 9 bases from J, leaving 5 bases between. Germline loops: CDR1 SGHTA, CDR2 FQGNSA. This CDR3 is 11 amino acids long. Here the CDR3 DNA reads TGTGCCAGCAGCTTAGACTCAACGCAGTATTTT. Its translation: CASSLDSTQYF. The whole variable domain, remainder taken from reference TRBV7-2 and TRBJ2-3, is GAGVSQSPSNKVTEKGKDVELRCDPISGHTALYWYRQSLGQGLEFLIYFQGNSAPDKSGLPSDRFSAERTGGSVSTLTIQRTQQEDSAVYLCASSLDSTQYFGPGTRLTVL.

This clone was picked up a small number of times. The rearrangement uses TRBV27 and TRBJ1-5; no clear D. Between the trimmed V and J ends, which lost 2 bases and 6 bases, there was a span of 8 bases. This CDR3 has 13 residues. Germline CDR1 reads MNHEY; CDR2 reads SMNVEV (reference sequence). The DNA for the CDR3 is TGTGCCAGCAGTTTAAAGTCCGGTCAGCCCCAGCATTTT. This sequence encodes CASSLKSGQPQHF.